The 16 T cell receptor beta chains listed next were all sequenced from one sample in a study of breast tumors, draining lymph nodes, adjacent tissues. TCRdb passed the multiplex PCR reads through MiXCR, listing each CDR3 protein once. Seen here are about 94,000 distinct CDR3 sequences, around 29% observed once, and the top ten hold over 7.5%. Axillary draining lymph nodes of breast cancer patients supplied the node samples. Sequencing input: axillary lymph node tissue. The receptors come from a female donor with breast cancer. Some clones in this sample may be carry-over from other donors' samples.

The V gene is TRBV7-9, the J gene TRBJ2-3, with 13 bases fitting TRBD2. V was clipped by 4 bases and J by 12 bases; unmatched bases: 7. Per germline, CDR1 SEHNR and CDR2 FQNEAQ (reference sequence). The length of the CDR3 is 14 residues. CDR3 nucleotide sequence: TGTGCCAGCAGCTGCACTAGCGGGAGGGCGGATCAGTATTTT. Protein sequence: CASSCTSGRADQYF.

A word on this clonotype: A read error is possible here, since a much larger clone lies one base away. The V gene is TRBV20-1, the J gene TRBJ2-5; 7 positions agree with TRBD1. Looked up from germline, CDR1 is DFQATT and CDR2 is SNEGSKA (reference sequence). The CDR3 loop spans 14 amino acids. CDR3: CSATRDRSQATQYF. The CDR3 DNA follows: TGCAGTGCTACCCGGGACAGATCCCAAGCGACCCAGTACTTC.

This clonotype came up many times. The V gene is TRBV20-1, the J gene TRBJ2-3, with D perhaps TRBD2 (6 bases). V shed 2 bases and J shed 3 bases, with 15 bases lying between them. Germline V gives CDR1 DFQATT, CDR2 SNEGSKA (reference sequence). The CDR3 spans 15 residues. The CDR3 sequence is CSARSAGLGTDTQYF. The CDR3 DNA sequence: TGCAGTGCTAGAAGCGCGGGACTCGGAACAGATACGCAGTATTTT.

A word on this clonotype: One end of the junction fails to match germline, which may point to a read error. The rearrangement links TRBV5-4 to TRBJ1-2; weak D call: TRBD1 (5 bases). The CDR3 sequence is 16 residues long. The germline V gene encodes CDR1 SGHNT and CDR2 YYREEE (reference sequence). CDR3 amino acids: CVSSSDGAGVGYGYTF. CDR3 bases: TGTGTCAGCAGCTCGGATGGGGCAGGCGTTGGATATGGCTACACCTTC.

This clonotype was counted at least ten times. This chain joins TRBV9 and TRBJ2-1; D might be TRBD1 (7 bases). Germline-derived CDR1 and CDR2 are SGDLS and YYNGEE. The length of the CDR3 is 15 residues. Trimming took off 4 bases at V and 4 bases at J, with 15 bases between the two ends. CDR3 sequence: CASSPRGEDYNEQFF. CDR3 DNA sequence: TGTGCCAGCAGCCCCAGGGGGGAGGATTACAATGAGCAGTTCTTC.

This clonotype was recorded at least ten times. In this CDR3 the conserved last residue, phenylalanine or tryptophan, is missing, so a read error is likely. No DNA is shown, since the ends of the CDR3 on it are uncertain; the CDR3 is the one TCRdb lists. The CDR3 region is CASKGELGSQPL. The V and J genes are TRBV6-1 and TRBJ1-2; the listed D gene, TRBD1, was not tested against the DNA. The CDR3 adds up to 12 amino acids, both ends counted. The germline V gene encodes CDR1 MNHNS and CDR2 SASEGT.

This clonotype came up many times. This chain links TRBV3-1 with TRBJ1-2, with 9 positions matching TRBD1. V shed 2 bases, J shed 9 bases, and the junction held 4 bases outside the gene matches. The CDR3 spans 13 residues. Germline CDR1 and CDR2: LGHDT and YNNKEL (reference sequence). This CDR3 reads CASSQSGQGSYTF. DNA of the CDR3: TGTGCCAGCAGCCAATCCGGACAGGGGAGCTACACCTTC.

This clonotype was observed many times. The chain employs TRBV14 and TRBJ1-2; maybe TRBD1 (6 bases). Between the trimmed V and J ends, which lost 0 bases and 4 bases, there was a span of 6 bases. The CDR3 sequence is 13 residues long. CDR1 SGHDN and CDR2 FVKESK come from the germline V gene. CDR3 sequence: CASSQDRGYGYTF. The CDR3 DNA follows: TGTGCCAGCAGCCAAGACAGGGGCTATGGCTACACCTTC.

This clonotype was counted many times. The chain joins TRBV9 to TRBJ2-5, with 7 bases fitting TRBD2. Per germline, CDR1 SGDLS and CDR2 YYNGEE. With 0 bases clipped from V and 4 bases from J, the junction kept 3 bases outside the gene matches. This CDR3 has 14 residues. CDR3 coding DNA: TGTGCCAGCAGCGTAGGCGGGAGTTTAGAGACCCAGTACTTC. Amino acid sequence: CASSVGGSLETQYF.

As for this clonotype: Given a much more abundant clone one base away, this may be a read error. The missing conserved phenylalanine or tryptophan at the end of this CDR3 makes a read error likely. The V call is TRBV27, the J call TRBJ1-2, with D unresolved. CDR3 length: 13 residues. From germline, CDR1 is MNHEY and CDR2 SMNVEV (reference sequence). Trimming took off 2 bases at V and 6 bases at J, with 10 bases between the two ends. In DNA form, the CDR3 reads TGTGCCAGCAGTTTACGGGGATGGGATGGCTACACCCTC. Encoded protein: CASSLRGWDGYTL.

The J gene is TRBJ1-1, the V gene TRBV20-1; D is unclear. V was cut by 5 bases and J by 7 bases, with 11 bases left in between. From germline, CDR1 is DFQATT and CDR2 SNEGSKA (reference sequence). This CDR3 contains 11 residues. CDR3 in amino acids: CSAAPGYEAFF. The CDR3 nucleotides read TGCAGTGCTGCGCCCGGGTATGAAGCTTTCTTT.

As concerns this clonotype: At one end, the junction sequence differs from germline, possibly due to a read error. The V and J genes are TRBV20-1 and TRBJ2-7; the D gene is possibly TRBD1 (5 bases). Germline V gene sequence: CDR1 DFQATT, CDR2 SNEGSKA (reference sequence). The CDR3 loop spans 12 amino acids. The CDR3 coding sequence is TGCAGTGCTAGAGGGGGCCGCTACGAGCCGTACTTC. Protein product: CSARGGRYEPYF.

This clonotype was counted at least ten times. The chain employs TRBV15 and TRBJ2-1, with 11 bases lining up with TRBD2. Germline V gives CDR1 LNHNV, CDR2 YYDKDF (reference sequence). The CDR3 length is 15 residues. J gave up 9 bases and V 4 bases, and 8 bases lay outside the gene matches. The CDR3 sequence: CATSTRLAGSSEQFF. In nucleotides, the CDR3 is TGTGCCACCAGCACCCGACTAGCGGGAAGCAGTGAGCAGTTCTTC.

The chain links TRBV7-9 to TRBJ1-1; possible D gene TRBD1, 5 bases. Trimming removed 5 bases from V and 1 base from J, with 17 bases in between. Per the germline V gene, CDR1 is SEHNR and CDR2 is FQNEAQ (reference sequence). This CDR3 is built from 16 residues. The CDR3 nucleotides are TGTGCCAGCAGCCCTCGACAGCGCTGGGGGAACACTGAAGCTTTCTTT. It is translated as CASSPRQRWGNTEAFF.

The J gene is TRBJ2-6, the V gene TRBV10-3; possible D gene TRBD1, 6 bases. Trimming cost V 0 bases and J 0 bases, with 12 bases left between them. The CDR3 is 18 amino acids. Germline V gene data show CDR1 as ENHRY and CDR2 as SYGVKD. The CDR3 DNA reads as TGTGCCATCAGTGAGTCGACAGGACTTAGCTCTGGGGCCAACGTCCTGACTTTC. Amino acid sequence: CAISESTGLSSGANVLTF.

V is TRBV20-1 and J is TRBJ1-2, with no clear D. V shed 0 bases and J shed 8 bases, with 10 bases lying between them. In germline, CDR1 is DFQATT, CDR2 SNEGSKA (reference sequence). This CDR3 has 12 residues. CDR3 in amino acids: CSARDPRFGYTF. For the CDR3, the DNA is TGCAGTGCTAGAGATCCCAGATTCGGCTACACCTTC.